Sequencing of this TCR beta chain was carried out in a study of T cell responses to AZD1222 COVID-19 vaccine (dated by TCRdb to 2020 to 2022). For context, the study as a whole: AZD1222 recipients given second doses at about 4 weeks or at about 12 weeks were pooled, since spike-specific TCR depth and breadth were not found to differ between the two schedules. TCR sequencing was performed for roughly 250 trial participants, of whom 207 were given two doses of AZD1222 and approximately 25 were given two doses of MenACWY control vaccine. Trial participants were enrolled by age into 18-55, 56-69 and 70-plus year subgroups, with roughly 160, 29 and 62 TCR-sequenced participants respectively.

As for this clone: This receptor's antigen is unknown. The input lacks base qualities; no much larger clone sits a single base away.

Points the paper makes about the study in general: The vaccine-associated CD4 TCRs covered the entire spike protein, and the dominant responses fell in regions 160-218 and 743-854. Conclusions about previously exposed vaccinees are limited, since just a handful of AZD1222 recipients were seropositive for SARS-CoV-2 at baseline. No day 14 peak-response samples were available, so repertoires were characterized only after the peak T cell response. Participants were mostly white British and included more females than males, and it was suggested by the authors that clonal diversity may have been underestimated. The 56-69-year group was small, and its depth increase did not reach significance, likely because of low power. Nearly half of unique spike-specific TCRs reportedly recognized epitopes outside regions mutated in the B.1.351 and B.1.1.7 variants. After two AZD1222 doses, spike-specific TCR breadth and depth were significantly higher than at day 0 and than in MenACWY recipients.

The junction shows trimming of 0 bases on V and 1 base on J, plus 12 bases between the germline ends. The CDR3 covers 16 residues, taking in both the cysteine and the phenylalanine. CDR3 DNA only is kept here, 48 bases in frame from base 1. Reading the germline V gene gives CDR1 SGHTA and CDR2 FQGNSA. Interpreted using the paper, the time point label stands for: baseline before first vaccination. Samples from vaccinated people were obtained from the UK trials COV001 and COV002, which included a single-blind randomized controlled phase 2/3 trial of AZD1222 (ChAdOx1 nCoV-19) in healthy adults. Trial participant PBMC samples were collected at day 0 and day 28 after the second dose for TCRbeta chain sequencing. The CDR3 regions of human TCRbeta chains were subjected to immunosequencing. In the paper's pipeline: TCRs in the repertoires were compared against a reference library of SARS-CoV-2-specific TCRs that had been generated with the MIRA antigen-specificity platform. Breadth was defined as the fraction of unique TCRs that were SARS-CoV-2-associated, and depth was defined as the fraction of total T cells that were SARS-CoV-2-associated. Each spike-specific TCR was assigned to its reactive spike region and to a CD4 or CD8 class using the MIRA data. Log10-transformed breadth and depth values were compared by one-way ANOVA with Sidak's multiple comparisons tests. TCRdb stores this immuneACCESS table with in-frame sequences only. Part of the clones is absent; in the studies checked, under half of the shortfall reflects unresolved V genes, and no reason is known for the rest. The DNA gave D and trimming, while V, J and clone size come from that table. The sample table shows 100,000 to 150,000 clones, and 90% are seen once. The ten largest account for approximately 7.5% of the sample.

The receptor was derived from an adult in good health. Sequenced here: peripheral blood, sampled on day 0 of AZD1222 vaccination. This chain is built from TRBV7-2 and TRBJ1-1, and the D gene may be TRBD1, 5 bases matching. The DNA is TGTGCCAGCAGCTTAGCGTGGGGGGATAGGAACACTGAAGCTTTCTTT. Its coded protein is CASSLAWGDRNTEAFF.